These T cell receptor beta chains were read from a single sample in a study of CD8+ T cells in alopecia areata. Measured with immunoSEQ multiplex PCR; TCRdb has only the in-frame clones, and not every one. The sample records about 180,000 clones, roughly 70% being singletons. Here the sequenced sample was CD8+ T cells sorted from blood, taken at week 0. The receptors originated from a human donor with alopecia areata. Each CDR3 is given with its conserved first and last residue. A D gene is named only where the DNA matches it firmly. Clone size is stated in some rows and not others, as once, few, many or a class when expanded.

>TRBJ2-7|TRBV29-1|-|-
CSVEYSSPPYEQYF
TGCAGCGTTGAATACAGTTCCCCTCCCTACGAGCAGTACTTC
>TRBJ1-4|TRBV7-9|-|-
CASSSLGSGAGWEKLFF
TGTGCCAGCAGCTCCCTAGGATCCGGGGCCGGATGGGAAAAACTGTTTTTT
>TRBJ1-1|TRBV2|-|few
CASIVNTEAFF
TGTGCCAGCATTGTGAACACTGAAGCTTTCTTT
>TRBJ2-1|TRBV20-1|-|-
CSALDNEQFF
TGCAGTGCACTGGACAATGAGCAGTTCTTC
>TRBJ1-2|TRBV27|-|-
CASSLSRGGYGYTF
TGTGCCAGCAGTTTATCTCGGGGTGGCTATGGCTACACCTTC
>TRBJ2-1|TRBV5-1|-|few
CASTPSNNEQFF
TGCGCCAGCACCCCGTCAAACAATGAGCAGTTCTTC
>TRBJ1-5|TRBV19|-|-
CASSIRTGNQPQHF
TGTGCCAGTAGTATTCGGACGGGCAATCAGCCCCAGCATTTT
>TRBJ2-1|TRBV6-5|-|once
CATPGVVNEQFF
TGTGCCACCCCGGGGGTCGTCAATGAGCAGTTCTTC
>TRBJ2-3|TRBV5-1|-|-
CASSPAGGRGLGTQYF
TGCGCCAGCAGCCCCGCCGGGGGCCGCGGGCTTGGTACGCAGTATTTT
>TRBJ2-6|TRBV7-3|TRBD2|-
CASSWGLAHSGANVLTF
TGTGCCAGCAGCTGGGGACTAGCGCACTCTGGGGCCAACGTCCTGACTTTC
>TRBJ2-7|TRBV5-6|TRBD1|-
CASSATGQGYYEQYF
TGTGCCAGCAGCGCGACGGGACAGGGTTACTACGAGCAGTACTTC
>TRBJ1-2|TRBV9|-|-
CASSVAGSNYGYTF
TGTGCCAGCAGCGTAGCAGGGAGTAACTATGGCTACACCTTC
>TRBJ2-1|TRBV15|-|-
CATSTNLRTEQFF
TGTGCCACCAGCACCAACCTCCGGACAGAGCAGTTCTTC
>TRBJ2-3|TRBV4-1|TRBD2|-
CASSQLAGVADTQYF
TGCGCCAGCAGCCAACTAGCGGGGGTGGCAGATACGCAGTATTTT
>TRBJ2-3|TRBV2|TRBD1|once
CASREDRGTTDTQYF
TGTGCCAGCAGAGAGGACAGGGGGACCACAGATACGCAGTATTTT
>TRBJ1-2|TRBV19|-|few
CASRIPLGYGYTF
TGTGCCAGTAGGATACCTCTTGGCTATGGCTACACCTTC
>TRBJ2-7|TRBV27|TRBD2|-
CASSLAGVREQYF
TGTGCCAGCAGTTTAGCGGGGGTACGCGAGCAGTACTTC
>TRBJ2-2|TRBV4-2|TRBD2|-
CASRPTSGGQYTGELFF
TGTGCCAGCAGGCCTACTAGCGGGGGGCAATACACCGGGGAGCTGTTTTTT
>TRBJ1-2|TRBV29-1|TRBD1|-
CSVDDRDHYYGYTF
TGCAGCGTAGATGACAGGGATCATTACTATGGCTACACCTTC
>TRBJ1-5|TRBV25-1|-|-
CASSDGRITGQPQHF
TGTGCCAGCAGTGATGGCAGGATCACCGGTCAGCCCCAGCATTTT
>TRBJ2-1|TRBV30|-|-
CAWTPSYNEQFF
TGTGCCTGGACCCCCTCCTACAATGAGCAGTTCTTC
>TRBJ1-1|TRBV2|-|-
CASRVLQGTNTEAFF
TGTGCCAGCAGAGTCCTGCAAGGGACCAACACTGAAGCTTTCTTT
>TRBJ2-3|TRBV27|-|-
CASSQTGTSTDTQYF
TGTGCCAGCAGCCAGACAGGGACTAGCACAGATACGCAGTATTTT
>TRBJ1-1|TRBV29-1|TRBD1|-
CSVVSTGVNTEAFF
TGCAGCGTTGTAAGTACAGGGGTGAACACTGAAGCTTTCTTT
>TRBJ1-3|TRBV27|TRBD1|-
CASSLFTGGPNTIYF
TGTGCCAGCAGCCTATTCACAGGGGGTCCGAACACCATATATTTT
>TRBJ2-4|TRBV2|-|few
CASSGGVIAKNIQYF
TGTGCCAGCAGTGGAGGGGTAATAGCCAAAAACATTCAGTACTTC